These 21 T cell receptor beta chains originate from one sample sequenced in a study of shared clonotypes between healthy human individuals. This table comes from immunoSEQ multiplex PCR, and its TCRdb copy is limited to in-frame clones, with some not included. The table records over 100,000 clones, 68% of them present only once. Sequencing was performed on memory CD8+ T cells sorted from blood. Indicated subset: CD45RO+ cells pooled with CCR7-negative TemRA cells. These receptors were taken from a woman in her twenties or thirties in good health.

V is TRBV7-8 and J is TRBJ2-7; the match to TRBD2 covers 10 bases. Germline V lookup: CDR1 SGHVS, CDR2 FQNEAQ. The CDR3 length is 15 residues. Unmatched junction bases numbered 2, after V lost 3 bases and J lost 0 bases. CDR3 sequence (DNA): TGTGCCAGCAGCTTTCGGACTAGCGGCTCCTACGAGCAGTACTTC. Translating it yields CASSFRTSGSYEQYF.

This rearrangement joins TRBV7-9 to TRBJ1-1; D gene unclear. The CDR3 extends over 16 amino acids. V was cut by 5 bases and J by 0 bases, with 16 bases left in between. The germline gives CDR1 SEHNR, CDR2 FQNEAQ (reference sequence). CDR3 DNA: TGTGCCAGCAGCACACCACTGATAGGCATGAACACTGAAGCTTTCTTT. Its protein is CASSTPLIGMNTEAFF.

To note about this clone: Other DNA sequences of this sample code for an identical CDR3. This chain connects TRBV29-1 to TRBJ1-1, with 8 bases that match TRBD1. Germline V gene data show CDR1 as SQVTM and CDR2 as ANQGSEA. This CDR3 has 13 residues. Trimming cost V 6 bases and J 3 bases; bases outside gene matches: 6. CDR3 residues: CSVTTGEDTEAFF. For the CDR3, the DNA is TGCAGCGTCACGACAGGGGAAGACACTGAAGCTTTCTTT.

The gene calls are TRBV6-6 and TRBJ1-5; D gene uncertain. Between the trimmed V and J ends, which lost 0 bases and 0 bases, there was a span of 6 bases. Germline CDR1 is MNHNY and CDR2 is SVGAGI (reference sequence). The CDR3 has 15 amino acids. DNA for the CDR3: TGTGCCAGCAGTTACTCGATTATTAGCAATCAGCCCCAGCATTTT. Its protein is CASSYSIISNQPQHF.

V is TRBV2 and J is TRBJ2-5; D may be TRBD1 (6 bases). This CDR3 has 16 residues. V dropped 7 bases and J dropped 5 bases, with 23 bases sitting between them. CDR1 is SNHLY and CDR2 is FYNNEI in the germline V gene. CDR3 sequence reads: CASIAKPIGGKETQYF. The CDR3 DNA is TGTGCCAGCATTGCCAAACCGATAGGGGGTAAGGAGACCCAGTACTTC.

The chain's CDR3 is CASSEGPPAHQPQHF. The DNA of the CDR3 is TGTGCCAGCAGTGAAGGGCCGCCTGCCCATCAGCCCCAGCATTTT. V gene TRBV2 combines with J gene TRBJ1-5; D gene ambiguous. Trimming removed 1 base from V and 5 bases from J, with 12 bases in between. The CDR3 extends over 15 amino acids. Germline lookup yields CDR1 SNHLY and CDR2 FYNNEI.

This chain connects TRBV5-1 to TRBJ2-3, with D uncertain. The V end was cut by 2 bases, the J end by 5 bases, with 15 bases between. The CDR3 covers 15 residues. Germline V gene sequence: CDR1 SGHRS, CDR2 YFSETQ. CDR3 protein: CASSFDQTGEDTQYF. Here the CDR3 DNA reads TGCGCCAGCAGCTTTGACCAAACTGGAGAAGATACGCAGTATTTT.

The V call is TRBV4-1, the J call TRBJ1-1; TRBD1 might be the D (5 bases). V was clipped by 0 bases and J by 4 bases, with 18 bases between them. The CDR3 has 17 amino acids. CDR1 MGHRA and CDR2 YSYEKL come from the germline V gene. The CDR3 loop reads CASSQDCCGAYGTEAFF. The CDR3 DNA is TGCGCCAGCAGCCAAGATTGTTGTGGGGCCTACGGCACTGAAGCTTTCTTT.

Only a few counts were recorded for this clone. V usage is TRBV7-8 and J usage is TRBJ1-5, with no clear D. The CDR3 runs 16 residues. Germline V gene data show CDR1 as SGHVS and CDR2 as FQNEAQ. V was shortened by 5 bases and J by 0 bases, with 14 bases between the two germline ends. This CDR3 is CASSPTTDYSNQPQHF. In nucleotides, the CDR3 is TGTGCCAGCAGCCCTACGACGGATTATAGCAATCAGCCCCAGCATTTT. Supplemented by reference TRBV7-8 and TRBJ1-5, the full variable domain reads GAGVSQSPRYKVAKRGQDVALRCDPISGHVSLFWYQQALGQGPEFLTYFQNEAQLDKSGLPSDRFFAERPEGSVSTLKIQRTQQEDSAVYLCASSPTTDYSNQPQHFGDGTRLSIL.

To note about this clone: Other DNA sequences in this sample translate to the same CDR3. The chain employs TRBV9 and TRBJ2-3, with 12 bases matching TRBD2. Germline lookup yields CDR1 SGDLS and CDR2 YYNGEE. The CDR3 sequence is 14 residues long. The V and J ends lost 5 bases and 6 bases, in that order; junction bases with no gene match: 4. CDR3 coding DNA: TGTGCCAGCAGTCTAGCGGGAGGGTCGGATACGCAGTATTTT. Amino acids: CASSLAGGSDTQYF.

The genes are TRBV19 and TRBJ1-5; a possible D gene is TRBD1 (6 bases). In germline, CDR1 is LNHDA, CDR2 SQIVND (reference sequence). The CDR3 covers 17 residues. The ends were cut back, 3 bases at V and 3 bases at J, with 18 bases in the middle. The CDR3 coding sequence is TGTGCCAGTAGTATTGGGCCCCGCAAGGGGGACAATCAGCCCCAGCATTTT. Amino acid sequence: CASSIGPRKGDNQPQHF.

The CDR3 DNA reads as TGTGCCAGCAGTGCCTTAGTACTAGCAGGCCCCTACGAGCAGTACTTC. Translated, it gives CASSALVLAGPYEQYF. The V gene is TRBV28, the J gene TRBJ2-5, with D perhaps matching TRBD2 (6 bases). The closer fit of TRBJ2-7 to the DNA end suggests the J call may be wrong. Germline CDR1 reads MDHEN; CDR2 reads SYDVKM. The CDR3 totals 16 residues.

This clone was detected a few times. This rearrangement joins TRBV27 to TRBJ2-7; 7 bases fit TRBD2. Germline loops: CDR1 MNHEY, CDR2 SMNVEV (reference sequence). Germline trimming cut 6 bases from V and 3 bases from J; bases unmatched to any gene: 11. The CDR3 contains 15 residues. CDR3 region: CASRGWGGSDYEQYF. CDR3 DNA: TGTGCCAGCAGGGGGTGGGGAGGGTCCGACTACGAGCAGTACTTC.

The chain has TRBV28 and TRBJ1-5; possibly TRBD1 for D (5 bases). The CDR3 loop spans 14 amino acids. The germline V gene has CDR1 MDHEN and CDR2 SYDVKM. V was shortened by 5 bases and J by 5 bases, with 13 bases between the two germline ends. CDR3 sequence: CASSHDSYDQPQHF. CDR3 bases: TGTGCCAGCAGTCATGACAGCTACGATCAGCCCCAGCATTTT.

The rearrangement joins TRBV6-6 to TRBJ2-2; D is unclear. Germline V CDR1 and CDR2: MNHNY, SVGAGI (reference sequence). This CDR3 has 14 residues. Trimming shortened V by 5 bases and J by 5 bases, and 12 bases separated the two germline ends. In nucleotides, the CDR3 is TGTGCCAGCAGTACGAATCCAGAAACCGGGGAGCTGTTTTTT. It codes for CASSTNPETGELFF.

This clone was detected ten times or more. The genes are TRBV27 and TRBJ2-2, with D perhaps matching TRBD1 (6 bases). Trimming stripped 5 bases from V and 6 bases from J, with 19 bases between. The germline CDR1 and CDR2 sequences are MNHEY and SMNVEV (reference sequence). This CDR3 has 16 amino acids. Here the CDR3 DNA reads TGTGCCAGCAGTCCTTTTACGACAGGTTCGGCCGGGGAGCTGTTTTTT. Protein: CASSPFTTGSAGELFF.

This clone has a handful of counts. V is TRBV9 and J is TRBJ1-2; 7 bases align to TRBD1. V was pared by 0 bases and J by 2 bases, with 4 bases of the junction left unmatched. The CDR3 has 15 amino acids. The germline CDR1 and CDR2 sequences are SGDLS and YYNGEE. CDR3 bases: TGTGCCAGCAGCGTAGGGCAGGGGGACAACTATGGCTACACCTTC. As protein: CASSVGQGDNYGYTF. Looking up the rest from reference TRBV9 and TRBJ1-2 gives the full variable domain: DSGVTQTPKHLITATGQRVTLRCSPRSGDLSVYWYQQSLDQGLQFLIQYYNGEERAKGNILERFSAQQFPDLHSELNLSSLELGDSALYFCASSVGQGDNYGYTFGSGTRLTVV.

The chain carries TRBV11-2 and TRBJ2-3; either TRBD1 or TRBD2 may supply D (7 bases each). The CDR3 has 13 amino acids. CDR1 and CDR2 (germline): SGHAT, FQNNGV. The V end was cut by 3 bases, the J end by 8 bases, with 12 bases between. The CDR3 DNA sequence: TGTGCCAGCAGCTTCAGGGGGGGAAGTACGCAGTATTTT. It codes for CASSFRGGSTQYF.

This clone was counted once. This chain joins TRBV27 and TRBJ2-1; a weak D match, TRBD2 (6 bases). V was pared by 5 bases and J by 5 bases, with 16 bases between. The CDR3 covers 15 residues. Germline values: CDR1 MNHEY, CDR2 SMNVEV (reference sequence). For the CDR3, the DNA is TGTGCCAGCAGTCCCTGGGCTAGCGAACACAATGAGCAGTTCTTC. Translated, it gives CASSPWASEHNEQFF.

This clone was recorded a few times. The chain combines TRBV9 with TRBJ2-7, with 9 positions matching TRBD2. V shed 3 bases and J 6 bases; nucleotides not matched to a gene: 4. The length of the CDR3 is 13 residues. Germline CDR1 reads SGDLS; CDR2 reads YYNGEE. The CDR3 reads CASSDSGSGEQYF. CDR3 DNA sequence: TGTGCCAGCAGCGATAGCGGGAGTGGCGAGCAGTACTTC.

This sequence joins TRBV20-1 and TRBJ1-5; no reliable D call. CDR3 length equals 11 residues. V was pared by 1 base and J by 9 bases, with 7 bases between. In germline, CDR1 is DFQATT, CDR2 SNEGSKA (reference sequence). CDR3 sequence (DNA): TGCAGTGCTAGAGTGGATGGGCCCCAGCATTTT. Residues: CSARVDGPQHF.